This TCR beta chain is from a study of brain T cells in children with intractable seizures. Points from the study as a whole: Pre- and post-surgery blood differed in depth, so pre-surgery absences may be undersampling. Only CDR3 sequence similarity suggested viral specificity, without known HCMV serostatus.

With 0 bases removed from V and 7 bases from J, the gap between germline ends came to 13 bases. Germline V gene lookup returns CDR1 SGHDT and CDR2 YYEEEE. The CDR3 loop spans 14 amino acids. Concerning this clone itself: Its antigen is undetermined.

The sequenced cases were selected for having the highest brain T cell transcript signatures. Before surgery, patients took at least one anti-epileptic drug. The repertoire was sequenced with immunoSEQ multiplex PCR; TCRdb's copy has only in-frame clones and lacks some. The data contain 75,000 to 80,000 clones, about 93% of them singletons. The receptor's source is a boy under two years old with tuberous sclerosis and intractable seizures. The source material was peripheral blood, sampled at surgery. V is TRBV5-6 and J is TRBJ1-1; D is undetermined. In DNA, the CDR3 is TGTGCCAGCAGCTTGGAGAGCCGGATTGGTGAAGCTTTCTTT. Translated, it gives CASSLESRIGEAFF.